This paragraph covers one T cell receptor (beta chain) sequence. Between the trimmed V and J ends, which lost 5 bases and 0 bases, there was a span of 17 bases. CDR1 and CDR2 (germline): MNHEY, SMNVEV (reference sequence). CDR3 length: 17 amino acids. CD8 cells regarded as naive lacked CD45RO, were positively chosen for CCR7, and omitted terminally differentiated effector memory CD45RA+ cells. The study drew its donors from healthy HIV-negative adults without recent acute infections or vaccinations. Measured with immunoSEQ multiplex PCR; TCRdb has only the in-frame clones, and not every one. The sample includes about 2,100,000 clones, 90% to 95% of them seen just once. This entry comes from a study of shared clonotypes between healthy human individuals.

The gene calls are TRBV27 and TRBJ1-3; no definite D call. Sequencing was carried out using naive CD8+ T cells from PBMCs. The receptor's source is a man aged 18 to 35 in good health. Some clones in this sample may be carry-over from other donors' samples. CDR3: CASSRGTHRDSGNTIYF. The CDR3 DNA is TGTGCCAGCAGTCGAGGCACTCACCGGGACTCTGGAAACACCATATATTTT.